This T cell receptor (beta chain) came from a study of human T cells and chemical hapten exposure. Study details: The patients were mostly female; they had alopecia areata, totalis or universalis. Study results and caveats: DPC sensitization produced no change in TCRs with frequency above 1 in 1000. There were significantly more large CDR3 similarity clusters among expanded TCRs than among controls.

Specified time point: patch test 2, 6 weeks after DPC sensitization. The treatment here: therapeutic diphenylcyclopropenone sensitization with weekly scalp DPC. In germline, CDR1 is SGHNT, CDR2 YENEEA. V trimming: 4 bases; J trimming: 4 bases; junction bases outside the gene matches: 8. The length of the CDR3 is 16 residues. This clonotype turned up a few times. Its antigen is unknown. TCRdb recomputed calls from the RACE reads with MiXCR, one row per CDR3 protein. The sample carries some 81,000 distinct CDR3 sequences, 11% recorded once. This chain connects TRBV11-3 to TRBJ2-3; 10 bases agree with TRBD1. The clonotype comes from a man aged 18 to 35 with alopecia areata. Some clones in this sample may be carry-over from other donors' samples. The specimen was whole blood, collected in connection with sensitization to the hapten diphenylcyclopropenone (DPC). CDR3 residues: CASSSDRGTPPDTQYF. The CDR3 DNA follows: TGTGCCAGCAGCTCGGACAGGGGGACTCCTCCAGATACGCAGTATTTT.